The 24 T cell receptor beta chains listed next were all sequenced from one sample in a study of cytomegalovirus exposure and HLA in healthy donors (dated by TCRdb to 2017 to 2019). Preparation of the library involved the immunoSEQ multiplex PCR assay. The multiplex PCR relied on a mix of 60 forward primers for TCR Vbeta segments and 13 reverse primers for TCR Jbeta segments. The source is immuneACCESS, and TCRdb retained only in-frame sequences with V and J called. Part of the clones is not carried over; for the studies checked, unresolved V genes explain less than half of this, and the remainder is unexplained. The sample table contains around 150,000 clones; only one count was recorded for 68% of them. The top ten constitute less than 3% of the sample. Input material: PBMCs. The receptors originated from a middle-aged woman in good health and CMV-seropositive.

This sequence joins TRBV13 and TRBJ2-4, with a possible D match to TRBD2 (6 bases). Germline V gives CDR1 PRHDT, CDR2 FYEKMQ (reference sequence). There are 16 residues in the CDR3. The V end was cut by 0 bases, the J end by 3 bases, with 12 bases between. This CDR3 reads CASSLGLANVKNIQYF. The CDR3 DNA reads TGTGCCAGCAGCTTAGGTCTAGCGAACGTCAAAAACATTCAGTACTTC.

The chain uses TRBV12-2 and TRBJ1-5; the table assigns TRBD1, which was not confirmed against the DNA. TRBV12-2 is a pseudogene. CDR3 size: 13 residues. The CDR3 reads CASRPGFHQPQHF. CDR3 DNA sequence: TGTGCAAGTCGCCCAGGGTTCCATCAGCCCCAGCATTTT.

This clone was seen once. The rearrangement uses TRBV9 and TRBJ2-7; tentative D call: TRBD2 (5 bases). Germline values: CDR1 SGDLS, CDR2 YYNGEE. V lost 3 bases, J lost 5 bases, and 15 bases lay in between. The CDR3 totals 14 residues. This CDR3 reads CASSEEALLDEQYF. DNA of the CDR3: TGTGCCAGCAGCGAGGAGGCGTTACTTGACGAGCAGTACTTC.

Only a few counts were recorded for this clone. The chain links TRBV7-2 to TRBJ1-2; possible D gene TRBD1, 6 bases. With 5 bases removed from V and 3 bases from J, the gap between germline ends came to 13 bases. The CDR3 is 14 amino acids. The V gene's germline CDR1 is SGHTA and CDR2 FQGNSA. DNA of the CDR3: TGTGCCAGCAGCATGACAGGTCCAGACTATGGCTACACCTTC. Translation: CASSMTGPDYGYTF.

This clone was counted a single time. The V gene is TRBV5-4, the J gene TRBJ2-6, with TRBD1 identical over 9 bases. The CDR3 runs 16 residues. CDR1 SGHNT and CDR2 YYREEE come from the germline V gene (reference sequence). V was pared by 9 bases and J by 1 base, with 8 bases of the junction left unmatched. Written as DNA, the CDR3 is TGTGCCATCCCCGACAGGGGGTTTTCTGGGGCCAACGTCCTGACTTTC. This codes for CAIPDRGFSGANVLTF.

The rearrangement uses TRBV5-3 and TRBJ1-2, with D perhaps matching TRBD1 (6 bases). TRBV5-3 is designated an ORF whose function remains uncertain. The length of the CDR3 is 13 residues. V dropped 7 bases and J dropped 7 bases, with 17 bases sitting between them. DNA for the CDR3: TGTGCCAGACTTGACAGGCGCCACGGTGGCTACACCTTC. It yields the protein CARLDRRHGGYTF.

This clone has a handful of counts. The genes are TRBV7-2 and TRBJ2-1, with 12 bases fitting TRBD2. The ends lost 1 base at V and 9 bases at J; junction bases unmatched: 7. CDR1 and CDR2 from the germline V gene are SGHTA and FQGNSA. The CDR3 consists of 16 residues. The CDR3 nucleotides read TGTGCCAGCAGCTTAGGGACTAGCGGGACAAAGGGTGAGCAGTTCTTC. Amino acids: CASSLGTSGTKGEQFF.

The gene calls are TRBV7-2 and TRBJ2-5; 14 bases line up with TRBD2. The CDR3 sequence is 16 residues long. Germline V gives CDR1 SGHTA, CDR2 FQGNSA. V shed 4 bases, J shed 5 bases, and the junction held 6 bases outside the gene matches. This chain's CDR3 is CASSSTSGRALETQYF. The DNA of the CDR3 is TGTGCCAGCAGCTCGACTAGCGGGAGGGCCTTGGAGACCCAGTACTTC.

This clone was picked up one time. This sequence joins TRBV5-4 and TRBJ2-3; 8 positions agree with TRBD1. Losses at the gene ends were 4 bases for V and 2 bases for J; bases not matched to a gene: 6. Germline V CDR1 and CDR2: SGHNT, YYREEE (reference sequence). The CDR3 spans 15 residues. The CDR3 sequence: CASSGGQGNTDTQYF. The CDR3 bases are TGTGCCAGCAGCGGCGGACAGGGTAACACAGATACGCAGTATTTT.

The CDR3 DNA reads TGTGCCAGCAGCTCCTCGGACAGGCTCTATGGCTACACCTTC. Amino acid sequence: CASSSSDRLYGYTF. The J gene is TRBJ1-2, the V gene TRBV7-9, with TRBD1 identical over 7 bases. V was clipped by 4 bases and J by 4 bases; unmatched bases: 6. This CDR3 region has 14 residues. CDR1 and CDR2 from the germline V gene are SEHNR and FQNEAQ (reference sequence). The whole variable domain, remainder taken from reference TRBV7-9 and TRBJ1-2, is DTGVSQNPRHKITKRGQNVTFRCDPISEHNRLYWYRQTLGQGPEFLTYFQNEAQLEKSRLLSDRFSAERPKGSFSTLEIQRTEQGDSAMYLCASSSSDRLYGYTFGSGTRLTVV.

The V call is TRBV6-6, the J call TRBJ2-2; 8 bases align to TRBD2. J lost 3 bases, V lost 10 bases, and 7 bases had no gene match. Per the germline V gene, CDR1 is MNHNY and CDR2 is SVGAGI (reference sequence). The CDR3 is 14 amino acids. The chain's CDR3 is CATGGAVDTGELFF. The CDR3, as DNA: TGTGCCACCGGGGGGGCAGTGGACACCGGGGAGCTGTTTTTT.

V is TRBV7-9 and J is TRBJ1-3; 7 nucleotides agree with TRBD1. CDR3 length: 15 residues. Germline V CDR1 and CDR2: SEHNR, FQNEAQ (reference sequence). The trim removed 5 bases at V and 3 bases at J, leaving 7 bases unmatched. CDR3 coding DNA: TGTGCCAGCAGCGCGACGACAGGGCATGGAAACACCATATATTTT. Translation: CASSATTGHGNTIYF.

This chain connects TRBV19 to TRBJ2-4; possible D gene TRBD2, 5 bases. CDR3 length: 16 residues. V was clipped by 5 bases and J by 0 bases, with 14 bases between them. The germline V gene encodes CDR1 LNHDA and CDR2 SQIVND (reference sequence). CDR3 sequence: CASSQEGVRAKNIQYF. CDR3 sequence (DNA): TGTGCCAGTAGTCAAGAGGGAGTCCGAGCCAAAAACATTCAGTACTTC.

The gene calls are TRBV27 and TRBJ1-2, with 9 bases identical to TRBD1. There are 15 residues in the CDR3. Germline-derived CDR1 and CDR2 are MNHEY and SMNVEV (reference sequence). Trimming removed 10 bases from V and 0 bases from J; junction bases left unmatched: 9. The CDR3, as DNA: TGTGCCACCCATCGGACAGGGGACCCTAACTATGGCTACACCTTC. Its protein product is CATHRTGDPNYGYTF.

The rearrangement links TRBV28 to TRBJ2-7; possible D gene TRBD2, 6 bases. V was clipped by 1 base and J by 0 bases, with 13 bases between them. CDR1 is MDHEN, CDR2 SYDVKM, per germline. The CDR3 is 16 amino acids. The CDR3 here is CASSLLGTSSSYEQYF. In DNA, the CDR3 is TGTGCCAGCAGTTTATTAGGGACTTCAAGCTCCTACGAGCAGTACTTC.

V and J are TRBV4-1 and TRBJ1-3; 10 bases align to TRBD1. CDR3 length: 16 residues. Germline values: CDR1 MGHRA, CDR2 YSYEKL. Unmatched junction bases numbered 4, after V lost 2 bases and J lost 3 bases. This CDR3 reads CASSQRGQGDGNTIYF. The CDR3 DNA follows: TGCGCCAGCAGCCAACGAGGACAGGGGGATGGAAACACCATATATTTT.

This clone was observed a few times. CDR3 DNA sequence: TGTGCCAGCAGCTCCCTGACAGGGTTTAACTATGGCTACACCTTC. Protein: CASSSLTGFNYGYTF. The chain has TRBV7-9 and TRBJ1-2, with TRBD1 identical over 7 bases. With V trimmed by 4 bases and J by 1 base, 6 bases remained unmatched. CDR1 SEHNR and CDR2 FQNEAQ come from the germline V gene (reference sequence). This CDR3 has 15 residues. Full variable domain (outside the CDR3, taken from reference TRBV7-9 and TRBJ1-2): DTGVSQNPRHKITKRGQNVTFRCDPISEHNRLYWYRQTLGQGPEFLTYFQNEAQLEKSRLLSDRFSAERPKGSFSTLEIQRTEQGDSAMYLCASSSLTGFNYGYTFGSGTRLTVV.

The genes are TRBV28 and TRBJ1-1, with D perhaps matching TRBD1 (6 bases). Trimming took 6 bases from V and 7 from J, leaving 15 bases between them. The CDR3 length is 13 residues. CDR1 is MDHEN and CDR2 is SYDVKM in the germline V gene. CDR3 residues: CASRGDTTYEAFF. As DNA, the CDR3 is TGTGCCAGCAGGGGGGACACAACGTATGAAGCTTTCTTT.

This clone was seen a single time. This chain connects TRBV25-1 to TRBJ2-7, with 8 bases identical to TRBD2. CDR3 length equals 14 residues. V was clipped by 7 bases and J by 2 bases; unmatched bases: 7. The germline gives CDR1 MGHDK, CDR2 SYGVNS. In DNA form, the CDR3 reads TGTGCCAGCATGGCGGGGGGCAGAACCTACGAGCAGTACTTC. This sequence encodes CASMAGGRTYEQYF.

The V gene is TRBV19, the J gene TRBJ2-5; tentatively, D is TRBD2 (6 bases). CDR3 size: 13 residues. The V end was cut by 1 base, the J end by 4 bases, with 7 bases between. CDR1 and CDR2 from the germline V gene are LNHDA and SQIVND (reference sequence). CDR3 DNA sequence: TGTGCCAGTAGTATAGCGGGAGCAGAGACCCAGTACTTC. Protein product: CASSIAGAETQYF.

The rearrangement links TRBV10-3 to TRBJ2-7, with TRBD2 matching 9 bases. The CDR3 runs to 16 residues. V shed 0 bases, J shed 4 bases, and the junction held 7 bases outside the gene matches. The germline V gene encodes CDR1 ENHRY and CDR2 SYGVKD. The CDR3 DNA follows: TGTGCCATCAGTGAGTCGGAGCTAGCGGGACGGTACGAGCAGTACTTC. This codes for CAISESELAGRYEQYF.

In this sample, this clone turned up a few times. The J gene is TRBJ1-4, the V gene TRBV6-5; 8 bases are a match to TRBD1. The CDR3 consists of 15 residues. V was pared by 6 bases and J by 9 bases, with 12 bases of the junction left unmatched. The V gene's germline CDR1 is MNHEY and CDR2 SVGAGI. The CDR3 DNA is TGTGCCAGCAGCTCTGTGGGGCAGGGGGCGCAAAAACTGTTTTTT. Translation gives CASSSVGQGAQKLFF.

The chain employs TRBV7-2 and TRBJ1-1; D unclear. The V and J ends lost 2 bases and 2 bases respectively, with 3 bases between them. This CDR3 contains 12 residues. Germline CDR1 SGHTA, CDR2 FQGNSA. Written as DNA, the CDR3 is TGTGCCAGCAGCTTACAAAACACTGAAGCTTTCTTT. It encodes CASSLQNTEAFF.

A note on this clone: Mismatch with germline at one junction end may stem from a read error. The chain couples TRBV4-3 to TRBJ2-1; TRBD1 matches at 7 bases. The CDR3 is made up of 16 amino acids. Looked up from germline, CDR1 is LGHNA and CDR2 is YSLEER. CDR3 region: CASSQSTGSSYNEQLF. CDR3 DNA: TGCGCCAGCAGCCAATCGACAGGGAGCTCCTACAATGAGCAGCTCTTC.